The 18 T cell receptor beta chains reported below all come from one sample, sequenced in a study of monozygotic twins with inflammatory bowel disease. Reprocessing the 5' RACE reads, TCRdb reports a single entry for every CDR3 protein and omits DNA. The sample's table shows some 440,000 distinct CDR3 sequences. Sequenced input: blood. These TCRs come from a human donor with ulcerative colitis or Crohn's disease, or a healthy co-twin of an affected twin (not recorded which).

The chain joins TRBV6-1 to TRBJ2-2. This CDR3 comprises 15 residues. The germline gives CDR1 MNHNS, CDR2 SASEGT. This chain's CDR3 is CASSPLNSNTGELFF.

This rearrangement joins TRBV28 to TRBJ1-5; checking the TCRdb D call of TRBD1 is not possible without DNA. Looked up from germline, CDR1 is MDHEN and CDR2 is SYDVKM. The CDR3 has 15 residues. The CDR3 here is CASRPIDRGSWPQHF.

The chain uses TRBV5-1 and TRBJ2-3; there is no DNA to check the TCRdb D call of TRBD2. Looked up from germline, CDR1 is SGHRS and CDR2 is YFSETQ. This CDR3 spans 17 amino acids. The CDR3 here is CASSSGLAGSGTDTQYF.

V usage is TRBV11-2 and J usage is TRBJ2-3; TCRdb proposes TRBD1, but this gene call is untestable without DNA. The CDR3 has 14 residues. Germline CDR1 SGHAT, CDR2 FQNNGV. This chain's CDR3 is CASSLGAYTDTQYF.

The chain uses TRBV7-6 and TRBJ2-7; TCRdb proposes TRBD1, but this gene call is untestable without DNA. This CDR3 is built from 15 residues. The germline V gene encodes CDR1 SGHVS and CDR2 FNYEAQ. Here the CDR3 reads CASSGQQGPSYEQYF. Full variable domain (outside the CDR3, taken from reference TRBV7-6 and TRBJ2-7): GAGVSQSPRYKVTKRGQDVALRCDPISGHVSLYWYRQALGQGPEFLTYFNYEAQQDKSGLPNDRFSAERPEGSISTLTIQRTEQRDSAMYRCASSGQQGPSYEQYFGPGTRLTVT.

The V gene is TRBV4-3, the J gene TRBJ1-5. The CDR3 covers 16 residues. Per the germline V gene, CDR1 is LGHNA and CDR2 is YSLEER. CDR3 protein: CASSQDTWQYNQPQHF.

CDR3 sequence: CASSYSNYRTQGELNF. V is TRBV6-5 and J is TRBJ1-6; TCRdb lists TRBD1, though no DNA is available to test this call. CDR1 MNHEY and CDR2 SVGAGI come from the germline V gene. The CDR3 has 16 amino acids.

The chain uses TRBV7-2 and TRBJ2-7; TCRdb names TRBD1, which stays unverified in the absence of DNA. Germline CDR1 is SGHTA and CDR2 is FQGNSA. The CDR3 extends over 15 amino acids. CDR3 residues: CASSRAGEGSYEQYF.

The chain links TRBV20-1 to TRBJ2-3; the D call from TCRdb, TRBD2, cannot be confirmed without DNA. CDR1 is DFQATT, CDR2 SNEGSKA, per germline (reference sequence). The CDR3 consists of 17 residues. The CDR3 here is CSARPLLLAGLTDTQYF.

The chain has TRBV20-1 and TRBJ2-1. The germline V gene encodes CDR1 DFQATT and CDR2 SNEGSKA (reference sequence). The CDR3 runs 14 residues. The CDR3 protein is CSPKEQSSYNEQFF.

CDR3 protein: CASSLGGTNYGYTF. The V and J genes are TRBV13 and TRBJ1-2; the TCRdb call, TRBD1, lacks DNA for checking. The CDR3 extends over 14 amino acids. Germline CDR1 and CDR2: PRHDT and FYEKMQ (reference sequence).

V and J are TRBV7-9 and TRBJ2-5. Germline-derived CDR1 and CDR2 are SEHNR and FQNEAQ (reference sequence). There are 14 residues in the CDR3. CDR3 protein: CASSLSEIQETQYF. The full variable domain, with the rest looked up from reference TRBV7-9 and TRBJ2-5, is DTGVSQNPRHKITKRGQNVTFRCDPISEHNRLYWYRQTLGQGPEFLTYFQNEAQLEKSRLLSDRFSAERPKGSFSTLEIQRTEQGDSAMYLCASSLSEIQETQYFGPGTRLLVL.

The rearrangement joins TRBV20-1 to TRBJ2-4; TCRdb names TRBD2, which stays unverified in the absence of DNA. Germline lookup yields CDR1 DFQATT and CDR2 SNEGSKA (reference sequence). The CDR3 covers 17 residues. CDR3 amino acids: CSARDLELAGGENIQYF.

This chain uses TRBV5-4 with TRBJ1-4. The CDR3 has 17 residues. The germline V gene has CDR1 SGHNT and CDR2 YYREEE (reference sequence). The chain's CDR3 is CASSLGGGGALNEKLFF.

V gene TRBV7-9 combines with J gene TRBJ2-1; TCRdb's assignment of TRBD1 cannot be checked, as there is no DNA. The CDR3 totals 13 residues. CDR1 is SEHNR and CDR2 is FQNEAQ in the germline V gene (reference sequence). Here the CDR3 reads CASSTGPRDEQFF.

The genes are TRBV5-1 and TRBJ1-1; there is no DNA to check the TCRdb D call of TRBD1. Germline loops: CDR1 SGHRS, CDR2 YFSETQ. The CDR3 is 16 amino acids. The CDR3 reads CASSSLPQGLGTEAFF.

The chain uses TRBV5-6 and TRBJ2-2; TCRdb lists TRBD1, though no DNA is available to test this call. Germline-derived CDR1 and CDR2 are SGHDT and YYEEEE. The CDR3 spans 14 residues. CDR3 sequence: CASSFRGYTGELFF.

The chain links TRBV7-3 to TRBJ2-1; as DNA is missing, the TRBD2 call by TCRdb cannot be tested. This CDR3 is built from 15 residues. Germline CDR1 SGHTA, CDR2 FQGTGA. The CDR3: CASSLGTTNYNEQFF.